The source of this T cell receptor beta chain is a study of technical replicates of blood from a few donors. J gave up 6 bases and V 3 bases, and 15 bases lay outside the gene matches. The CDR3 extends over 17 amino acids. Germline V gene lookup returns CDR1 MDHEN and CDR2 SYDVKM. TCRdb keeps only in-frame clones here, not all; method: immunoSEQ multiplex PCR. The sample has fewer than 110,000 clones, nearly 96% seen once; the top ten hold over 0.2%. Sequencing used T cells isolated from PBMCs. This TCR was recovered from a human donor in good health. The chain uses TRBV28 and TRBJ1-2; 8 bases agree with TRBD1. The CDR3: CASSFPTPPRGRHGYTF. In DNA form, the CDR3 reads TGTGCCAGCAGTTTTCCCACCCCGCCCAGGGGGCGGCATGGCTACACCTTC.